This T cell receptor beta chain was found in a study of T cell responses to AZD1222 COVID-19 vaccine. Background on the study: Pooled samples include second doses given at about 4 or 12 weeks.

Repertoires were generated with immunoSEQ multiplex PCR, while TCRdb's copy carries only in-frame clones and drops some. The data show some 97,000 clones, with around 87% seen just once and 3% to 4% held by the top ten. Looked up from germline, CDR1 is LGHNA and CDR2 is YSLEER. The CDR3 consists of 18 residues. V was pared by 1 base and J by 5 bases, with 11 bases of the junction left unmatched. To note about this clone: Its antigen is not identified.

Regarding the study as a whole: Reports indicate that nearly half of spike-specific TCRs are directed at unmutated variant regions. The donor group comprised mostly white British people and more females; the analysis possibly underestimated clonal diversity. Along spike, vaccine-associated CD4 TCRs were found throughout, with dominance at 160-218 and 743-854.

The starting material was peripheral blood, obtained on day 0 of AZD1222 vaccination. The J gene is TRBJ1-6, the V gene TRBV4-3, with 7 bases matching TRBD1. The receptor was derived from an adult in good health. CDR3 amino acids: CASSQVRDYRGNNSPLHF. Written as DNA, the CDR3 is TGCGCCAGCAGCCAAGTTCGGGATTACAGGGGTAATAATTCACCCCTCCACTTT.